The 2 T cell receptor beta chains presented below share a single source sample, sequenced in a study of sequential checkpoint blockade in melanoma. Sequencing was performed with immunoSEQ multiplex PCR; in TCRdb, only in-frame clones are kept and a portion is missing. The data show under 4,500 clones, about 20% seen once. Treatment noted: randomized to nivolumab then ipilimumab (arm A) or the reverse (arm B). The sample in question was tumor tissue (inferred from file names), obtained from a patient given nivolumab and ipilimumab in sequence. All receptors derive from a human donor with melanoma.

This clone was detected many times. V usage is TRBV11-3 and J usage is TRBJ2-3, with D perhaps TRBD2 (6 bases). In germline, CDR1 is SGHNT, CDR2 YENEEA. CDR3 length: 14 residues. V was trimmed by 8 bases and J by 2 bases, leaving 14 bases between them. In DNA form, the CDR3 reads TGTGCCAGCTGGGGCGGGGAGGACACAGATACGCAGTATTTT. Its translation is CASWGGEDTDTQYF.

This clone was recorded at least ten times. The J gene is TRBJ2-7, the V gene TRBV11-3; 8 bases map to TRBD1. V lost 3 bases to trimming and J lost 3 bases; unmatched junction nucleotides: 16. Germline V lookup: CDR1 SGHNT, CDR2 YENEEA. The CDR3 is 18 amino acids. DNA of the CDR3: TGTGCCAGCAGCTTGATTCTTGTGACAGGGGTCAACAGCTACGAGCAGTACTTC. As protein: CASSLILVTGVNSYEQYF.